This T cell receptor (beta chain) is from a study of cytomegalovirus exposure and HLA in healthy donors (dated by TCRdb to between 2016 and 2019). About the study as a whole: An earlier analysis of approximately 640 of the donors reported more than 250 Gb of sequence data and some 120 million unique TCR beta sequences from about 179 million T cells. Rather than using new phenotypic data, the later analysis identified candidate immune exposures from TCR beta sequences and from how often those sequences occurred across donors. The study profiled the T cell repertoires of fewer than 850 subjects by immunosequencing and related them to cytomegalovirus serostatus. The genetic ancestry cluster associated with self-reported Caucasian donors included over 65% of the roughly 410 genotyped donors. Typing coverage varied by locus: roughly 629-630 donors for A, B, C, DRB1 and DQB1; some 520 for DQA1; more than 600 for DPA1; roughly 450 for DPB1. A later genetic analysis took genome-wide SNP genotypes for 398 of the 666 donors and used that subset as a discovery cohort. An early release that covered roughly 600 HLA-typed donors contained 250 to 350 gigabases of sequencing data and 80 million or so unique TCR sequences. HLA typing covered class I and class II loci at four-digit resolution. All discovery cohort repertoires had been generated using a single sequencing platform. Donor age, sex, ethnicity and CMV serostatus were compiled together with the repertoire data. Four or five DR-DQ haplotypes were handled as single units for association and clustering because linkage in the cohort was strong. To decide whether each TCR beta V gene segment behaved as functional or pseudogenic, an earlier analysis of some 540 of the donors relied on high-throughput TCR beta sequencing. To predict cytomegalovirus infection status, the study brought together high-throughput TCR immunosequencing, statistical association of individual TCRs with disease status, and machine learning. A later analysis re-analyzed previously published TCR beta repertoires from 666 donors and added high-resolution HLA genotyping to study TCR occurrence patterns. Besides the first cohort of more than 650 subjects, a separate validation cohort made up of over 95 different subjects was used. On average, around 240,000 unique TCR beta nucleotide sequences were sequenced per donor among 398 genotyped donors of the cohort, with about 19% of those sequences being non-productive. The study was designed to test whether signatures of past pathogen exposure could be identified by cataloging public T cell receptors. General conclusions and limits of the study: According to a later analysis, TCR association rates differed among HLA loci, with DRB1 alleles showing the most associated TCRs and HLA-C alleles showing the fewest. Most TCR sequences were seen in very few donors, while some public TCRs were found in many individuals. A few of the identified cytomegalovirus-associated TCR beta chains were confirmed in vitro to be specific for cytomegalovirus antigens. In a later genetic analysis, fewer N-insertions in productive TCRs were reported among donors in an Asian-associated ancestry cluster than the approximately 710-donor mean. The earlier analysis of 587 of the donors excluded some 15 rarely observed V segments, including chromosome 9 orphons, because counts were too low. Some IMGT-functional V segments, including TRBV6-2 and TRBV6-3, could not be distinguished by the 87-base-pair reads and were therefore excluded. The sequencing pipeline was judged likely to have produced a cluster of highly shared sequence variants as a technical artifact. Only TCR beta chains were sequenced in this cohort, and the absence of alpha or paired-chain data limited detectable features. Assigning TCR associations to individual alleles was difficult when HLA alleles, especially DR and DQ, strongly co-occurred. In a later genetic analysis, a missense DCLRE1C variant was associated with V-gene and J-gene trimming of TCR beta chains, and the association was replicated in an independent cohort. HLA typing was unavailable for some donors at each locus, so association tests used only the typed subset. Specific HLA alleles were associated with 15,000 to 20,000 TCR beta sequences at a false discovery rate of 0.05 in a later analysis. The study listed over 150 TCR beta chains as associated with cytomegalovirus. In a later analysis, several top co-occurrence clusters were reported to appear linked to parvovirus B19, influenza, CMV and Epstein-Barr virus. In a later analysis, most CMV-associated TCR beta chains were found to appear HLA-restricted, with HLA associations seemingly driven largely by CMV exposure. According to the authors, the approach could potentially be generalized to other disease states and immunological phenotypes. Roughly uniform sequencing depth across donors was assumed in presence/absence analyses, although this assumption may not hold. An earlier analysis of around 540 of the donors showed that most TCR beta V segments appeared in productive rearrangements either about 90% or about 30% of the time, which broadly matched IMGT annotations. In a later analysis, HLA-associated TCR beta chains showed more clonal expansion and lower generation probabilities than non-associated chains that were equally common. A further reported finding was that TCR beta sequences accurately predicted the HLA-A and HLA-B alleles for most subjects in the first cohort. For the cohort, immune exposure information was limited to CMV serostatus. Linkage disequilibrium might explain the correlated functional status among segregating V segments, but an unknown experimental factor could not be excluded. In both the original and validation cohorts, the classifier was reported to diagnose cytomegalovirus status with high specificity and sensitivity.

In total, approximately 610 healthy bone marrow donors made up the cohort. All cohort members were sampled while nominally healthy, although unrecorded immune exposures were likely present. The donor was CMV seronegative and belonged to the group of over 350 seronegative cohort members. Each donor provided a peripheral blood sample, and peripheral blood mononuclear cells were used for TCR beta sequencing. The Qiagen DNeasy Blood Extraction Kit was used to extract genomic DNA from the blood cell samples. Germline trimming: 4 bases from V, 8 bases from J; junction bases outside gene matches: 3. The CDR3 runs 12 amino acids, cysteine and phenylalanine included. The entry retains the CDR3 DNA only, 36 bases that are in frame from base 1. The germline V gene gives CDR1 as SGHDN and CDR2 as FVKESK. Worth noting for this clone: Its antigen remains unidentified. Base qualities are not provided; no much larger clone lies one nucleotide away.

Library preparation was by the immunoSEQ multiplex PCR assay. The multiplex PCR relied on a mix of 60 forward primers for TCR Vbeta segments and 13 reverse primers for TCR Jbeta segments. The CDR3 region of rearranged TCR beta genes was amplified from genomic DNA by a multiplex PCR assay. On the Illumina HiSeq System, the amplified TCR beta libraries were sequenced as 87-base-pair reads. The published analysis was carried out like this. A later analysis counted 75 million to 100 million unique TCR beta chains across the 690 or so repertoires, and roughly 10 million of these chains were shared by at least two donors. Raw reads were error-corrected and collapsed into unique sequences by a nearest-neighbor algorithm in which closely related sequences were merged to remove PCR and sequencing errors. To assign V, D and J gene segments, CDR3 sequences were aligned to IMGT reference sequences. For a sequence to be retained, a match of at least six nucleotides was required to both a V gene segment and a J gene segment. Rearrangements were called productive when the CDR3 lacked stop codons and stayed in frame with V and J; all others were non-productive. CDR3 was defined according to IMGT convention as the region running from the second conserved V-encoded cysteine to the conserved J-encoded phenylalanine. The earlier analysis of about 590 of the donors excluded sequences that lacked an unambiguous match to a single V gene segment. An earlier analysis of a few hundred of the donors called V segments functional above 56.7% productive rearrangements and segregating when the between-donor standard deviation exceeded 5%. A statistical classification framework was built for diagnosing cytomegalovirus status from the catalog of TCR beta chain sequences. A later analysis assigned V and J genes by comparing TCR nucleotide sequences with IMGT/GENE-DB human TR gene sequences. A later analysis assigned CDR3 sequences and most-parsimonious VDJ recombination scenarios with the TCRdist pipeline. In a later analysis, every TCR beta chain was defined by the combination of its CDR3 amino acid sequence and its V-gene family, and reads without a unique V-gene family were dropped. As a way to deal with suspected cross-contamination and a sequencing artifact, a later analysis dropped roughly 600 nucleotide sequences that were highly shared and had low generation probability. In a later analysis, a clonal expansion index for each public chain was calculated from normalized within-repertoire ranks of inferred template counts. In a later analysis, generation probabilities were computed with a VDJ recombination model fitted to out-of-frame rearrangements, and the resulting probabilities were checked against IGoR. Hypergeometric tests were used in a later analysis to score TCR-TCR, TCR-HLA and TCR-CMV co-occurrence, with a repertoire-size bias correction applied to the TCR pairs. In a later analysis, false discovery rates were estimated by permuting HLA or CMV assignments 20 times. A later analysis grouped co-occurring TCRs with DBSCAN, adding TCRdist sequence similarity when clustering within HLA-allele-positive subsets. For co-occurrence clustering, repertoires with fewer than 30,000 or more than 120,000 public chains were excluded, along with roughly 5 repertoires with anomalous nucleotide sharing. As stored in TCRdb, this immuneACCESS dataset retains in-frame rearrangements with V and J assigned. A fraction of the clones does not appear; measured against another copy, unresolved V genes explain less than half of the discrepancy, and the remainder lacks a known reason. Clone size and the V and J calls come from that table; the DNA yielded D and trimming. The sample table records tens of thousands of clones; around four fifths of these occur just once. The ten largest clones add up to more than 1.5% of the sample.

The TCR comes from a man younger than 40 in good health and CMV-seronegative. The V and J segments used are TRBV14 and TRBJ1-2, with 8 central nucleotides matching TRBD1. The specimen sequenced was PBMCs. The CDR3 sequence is CASSPDRGGYTF. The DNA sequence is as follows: TGTGCCAGCAGCCCTGACAGGGGCGGCTACACCTTC.